The 7 T cell receptor beta chains given below trace back to one sample, sequenced in a study of blood T cell repertoires in COVID-19. Method: immunoSEQ multiplex PCR; TCRdb's copy keeps in-frame clones and lacks some. This sample has approximately 160,000 clones; roughly four fifths occur once, and the top ten carry 8% to 13%. The material sequenced was peripheral blood. These receptor sequences come from a man between 60 and 75 years old with active or convalescent COVID-19.

The chain recombines TRBV5-6 with TRBJ1-1; D possibly corresponds to TRBD1 (6 bases). V was trimmed by 5 bases and J by 4 bases, leaving 9 bases between them. CDR1 SGHDT and CDR2 YYEEEE come from the germline V gene. The length of the CDR3 is 12 residues. The CDR3 spells CASSGGGTEAFF. The CDR3, as DNA: TGTGCCAGCAGTGGGGGCGGCACTGAAGCTTTCTTT.

V and J are TRBV3-1 (or the pseudogene TRBV3-2) and TRBJ2-1, with a possible D match to TRBD2 (6 bases). Looked up from germline, CDR1 is LGHDT and CDR2 is YNNKEL (reference sequence). CDR3 size: 13 residues. Trimming took off 4 bases at V and 9 bases at J, with 13 bases between the two ends. In nucleotides, the CDR3 is TGTGCCAGCAGCCTCGGGGGTACGAGTGAGCAGTTCTTC. Encoded protein: CASSLGGTSEQFF.

V gene TRBV11-2 combines with J gene TRBJ1-1; 8 bases are shared with TRBD1. Germline loops: CDR1 SGHAT, CDR2 FQNNGV. The CDR3 contains 13 residues. J was trimmed by 5 bases and V by 6 bases; bases with no gene match: 5. CDR3 nucleotides: TGTGCCAGCAGTAAGGACAGGGAAACTGAAGCTTTCTTT. This translates into CASSKDRETEAFF.

V gene TRBV24-1 combines with J gene TRBJ2-7; the match to TRBD1 covers 9 bases. This CDR3 is 17 amino acids long. Losses at the gene ends were 4 bases for V and 0 bases for J; bases not matched to a gene: 9. Germline V gene lookup returns CDR1 KGHDR and CDR2 SFDVKD. The CDR3 sequence is CATSDDRGQGPSYEQYF. The CDR3 DNA is TGTGCCACCAGTGACGACCGGGGACAGGGCCCCTCCTACGAGCAGTACTTC.

The rearrangement joins TRBV6-6 to TRBJ2-1; a possible D gene is TRBD2 (6 bases). Trimming removed 0 bases from V and 9 bases from J, with 15 bases in between. The germline V gene has CDR1 MNHNY and CDR2 SVGAGI (reference sequence). CDR3 size: 15 residues. The CDR3 reads CASSYSQGGRGEQFF. The CDR3 nucleotides are TGTGCCAGCAGTTACTCCCAAGGAGGGAGAGGTGAGCAGTTCTTC.

The J gene is TRBJ2-7, the V gene TRBV7-2, with 9 bases fitting TRBD2. The J segment lost 7 bases and the V segment lost 3 bases, leaving 10 bases of the junction unmatched. Germline V gene sequence: CDR1 SGHTA, CDR2 FQGNSA. This CDR3 is 15 amino acids long. In DNA, the CDR3 is TGTGCCAGCAGCTTTTACCTAGCGGGAACGAAAGAGCAGTACTTC. It codes for CASSFYLAGTKEQYF.

This clone turned up a few times. V usage is TRBV14 and J usage is TRBJ1-6; D call uncertain. V gave up 1 base and J gave up 7 bases, with 14 bases separating them. Germline CDR1 is SGHDN and CDR2 is FVKESK. The CDR3 runs to 16 residues. The CDR3: CASSQVAGSHNSPLHF. DNA of the CDR3: TGTGCCAGCAGCCAAGTAGCCGGGAGCCACAATTCACCCCTCCACTTT. The full variable domain, with the rest looked up from reference TRBV14 and TRBJ1-6, is EAGVTQFPSHSVIEKGQTVTLRCDPISGHDNLYWYRRVMGKEIKFLLHFVKESKQDESGMPNNRFLAERTGGTYSTLKVQPAELEDSGVYFCASSQVAGSHNSPLHFGNGTRLTVT.